The clone carrying this T cell receptor beta chain has a single count. Antigen specificity is unknown. The data were obtained in a study of cytotoxic CD8 clonotypes in ibrutinib-treated CLL. Study-wide points: At the start, clonality exceeded age-matched healthy donors and followed circulating CD8+ T-cell counts. Public clonotypes were uncommon and contracted or stayed stable on treatment.

The sequencing depth, 1 in 200,000 to 1 in 1 million T cells, was the target. Method: immunoSEQ multiplex PCR; TCRdb's copy keeps in-frame clones and lacks some. The repertoire holds tens of thousands of clones, with over 80% as singletons. Germline values: CDR1 LNHDA, CDR2 SQIVND (reference sequence). V lost 3 bases, J lost 5 bases, and 10 bases lay in between. The CDR3 totals 13 residues. The chain has TRBV19 and TRBJ2-5, with TRBD2 as a possible D gene (6 bases). The specimen comprised PBMCs, sampled after 24 months of ibrutinib treatment. This clonotype was obtained from a human donor with chronic lymphocytic leukemia. Here the CDR3 DNA reads TGTGCCAGTAGTATGGCTAGCGCTGAGACCCAGTACTTC. Translating gives CASSMASAETQYF.